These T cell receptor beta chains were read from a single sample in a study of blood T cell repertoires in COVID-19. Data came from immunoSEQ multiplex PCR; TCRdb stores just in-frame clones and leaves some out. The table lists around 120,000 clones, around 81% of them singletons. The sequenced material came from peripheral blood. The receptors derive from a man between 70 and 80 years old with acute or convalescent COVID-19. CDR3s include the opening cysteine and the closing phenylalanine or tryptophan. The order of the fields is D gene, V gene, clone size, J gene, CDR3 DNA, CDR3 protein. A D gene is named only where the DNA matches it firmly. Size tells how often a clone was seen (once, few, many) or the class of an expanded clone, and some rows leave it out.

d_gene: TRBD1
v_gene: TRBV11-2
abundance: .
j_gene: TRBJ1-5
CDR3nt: TGTGCCAGCAGCTTGGACAGGGGTCAGCCCCAGCATTTT
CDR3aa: CASSLDRGQPQHF

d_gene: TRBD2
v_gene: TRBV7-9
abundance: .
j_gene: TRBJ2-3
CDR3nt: TGTGCCAGCAGCTTCGGACTAGGGACAGATACGCAGTATTTT
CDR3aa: CASSFGLGTDTQYF

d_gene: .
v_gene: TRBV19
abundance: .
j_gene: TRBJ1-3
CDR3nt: TGTGCCAGTAGTATTTCCGGGTTGGAAAGTCGTGCGCGTGGAAACACCATATATTTT
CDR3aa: CASSISGLESRARGNTIYF

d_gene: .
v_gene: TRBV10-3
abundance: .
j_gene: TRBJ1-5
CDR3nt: TGTGCCATCAGTGCGATTGGGGAGAATCAGCCCCAGCATTTT
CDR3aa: CAISAIGENQPQHF

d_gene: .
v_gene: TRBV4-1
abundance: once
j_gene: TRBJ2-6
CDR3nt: TGCGCCAGCAGCCAAGATTGGCCCCCCTCAGGGCCCGGGGCCAACGTCCTGACTTTC
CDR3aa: CASSQDWPPSGPGANVLTF

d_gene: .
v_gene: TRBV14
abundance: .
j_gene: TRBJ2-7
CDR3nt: TGTGCCAGCAGCCAACGAAGGGGAACAGGGCCCTTTGTCTACGAGCAGTACTTC
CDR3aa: CASSQRRGTGPFVYEQYF

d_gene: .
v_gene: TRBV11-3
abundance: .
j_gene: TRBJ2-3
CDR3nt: TGTGCCAGCAGCTTAGCCCCAGCAGGCCATACGCAGTATTTT
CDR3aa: CASSLAPAGHTQYF

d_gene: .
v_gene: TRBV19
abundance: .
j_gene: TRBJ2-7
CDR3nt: TGTGCCAGTAGCGGGGTCGGCTCCTACGAGCAGTACTTC
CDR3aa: CASSGVGSYEQYF

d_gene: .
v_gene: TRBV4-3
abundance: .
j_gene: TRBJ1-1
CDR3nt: TGCGCCAGCAGCCGAGACACTGTGAACACTGAAGCTTTCTTT
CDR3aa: CASSRDTVNTEAFF

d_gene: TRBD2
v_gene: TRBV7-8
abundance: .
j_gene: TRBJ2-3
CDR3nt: TGTGCCAGCAGCTCACCGGGACTAGCGGGGGGGGGCCCCCGCTCCAGCACAGATACGCAGTATTTT
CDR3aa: CASSSPGLAGGGPRSSTDTQYF

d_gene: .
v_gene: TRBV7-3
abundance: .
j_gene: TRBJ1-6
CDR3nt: TGTGCCAGCAGCTTAACAGGGGCCAATTCACCCCTCCACTTT
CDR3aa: CASSLTGANSPLHF

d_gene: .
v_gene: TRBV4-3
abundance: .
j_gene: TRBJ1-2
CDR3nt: TGCGCCAGCAGCCAAGAAACCAGAATTCTAGGTGGCTACACCTTC
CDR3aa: CASSQETRILGGYTF

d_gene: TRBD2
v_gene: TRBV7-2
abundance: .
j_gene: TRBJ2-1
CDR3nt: TGTGCCAGCAGCTTAGTGAGCGGGGGGGCTCCCAATGAGCAGTTCTTC
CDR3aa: CASSLVSGGAPNEQFF

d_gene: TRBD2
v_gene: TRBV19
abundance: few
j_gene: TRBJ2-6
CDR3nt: TGTGCCAGTCAAACGGGGGGTACTGGGGCCAACGTCCTGACTTTC
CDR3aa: CASQTGGTGANVLTF